The following is a TCR beta chain sequence with its context. No antigen is known for it. This sample includes further DNA sequences coding for the same CDR3. The entry originates in a study of shared clonotypes between healthy human individuals. Turning to the study itself: The people who gave samples were a couple of women and three men aged 18 to 49.

The germline CDR1 and CDR2 sequences are SEHNR and FQNEAQ (reference sequence). The ends were cut back, 1 base at V and 1 base at J, with 8 bases in the middle. The CDR3 length is 15 residues. General study findings and limits: Of the naive CD4 clonotypes, around 4.8% were shared across a handful of donors.

Using immunoSEQ multiplex PCR, the repertoire was profiled, and TCRdb retains in-frame clones only, with some absent. The table has approximately 710,000 clones, about 90% seen once; the top ten hold 30% to 35%. This receptor was obtained from a man in his late teens or twenties in good health. Some clones in this sample may be carry-over from other donors' samples. The chain has TRBV7-9 and TRBJ1-5; a weak D match, TRBD1 (5 bases). The material sequenced was memory CD8+ T cells from PBMCs. Subset: CD45RO+ cells pooled with CCR7-negative TemRA cells. The CDR3 DNA reads TGTGCCAGCAGCTTAGGGGGCGGAAGCAATCAGCCCCAGCATTTT. Amino acid sequence: CASSLGGGSNQPQHF. The entire variable domain, with the rest obtained from reference TRBV7-9 and TRBJ1-5, is as follows: DTGVSQNPRHKITKRGQNVTFRCDPISEHNRLYWYRQTLGQGPEFLTYFQNEAQLEKSRLLSDRFSAERPKGSFSTLEIQRTEQGDSAMYLCASSLGGGSNQPQHFGDGTRLSIL.